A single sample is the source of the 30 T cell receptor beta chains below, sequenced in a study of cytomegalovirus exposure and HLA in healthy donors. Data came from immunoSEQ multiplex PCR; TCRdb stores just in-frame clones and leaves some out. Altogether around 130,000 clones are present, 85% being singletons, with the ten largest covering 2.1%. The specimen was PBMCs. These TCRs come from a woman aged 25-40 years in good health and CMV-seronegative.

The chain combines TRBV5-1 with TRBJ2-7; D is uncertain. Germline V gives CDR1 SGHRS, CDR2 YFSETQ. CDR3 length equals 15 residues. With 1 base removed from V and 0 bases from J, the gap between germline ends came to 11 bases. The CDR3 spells CASSLNAGSSYEQYF. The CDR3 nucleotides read TGCGCCAGCAGCTTGAATGCAGGCAGCTCCTACGAGCAGTACTTC.

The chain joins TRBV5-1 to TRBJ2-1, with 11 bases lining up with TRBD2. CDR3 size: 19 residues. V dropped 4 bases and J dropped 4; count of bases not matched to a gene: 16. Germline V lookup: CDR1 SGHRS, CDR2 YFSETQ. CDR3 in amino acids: CASSPGGLAGGPWYNEQFF. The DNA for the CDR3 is TGCGCCAGCAGCCCGGGAGGTTTAGCGGGGGGGCCGTGGTACAATGAGCAGTTCTTC.

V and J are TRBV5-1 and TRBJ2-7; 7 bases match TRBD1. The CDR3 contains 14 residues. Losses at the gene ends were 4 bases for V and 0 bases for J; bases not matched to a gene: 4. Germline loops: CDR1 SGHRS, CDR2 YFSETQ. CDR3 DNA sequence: TGCGCCAGCAGCGCCCGGGACAGCTCCTACGAGCAGTACTTC. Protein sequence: CASSARDSSYEQYF. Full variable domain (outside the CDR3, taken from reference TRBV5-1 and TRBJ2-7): KAGVTQTPRYLIKTRGQQVTLSCSPISGHRSVSWYQQTPGQGLQFLFEYFSETQRNKGNFPGRFSGRQFSNSRSEMNVSTLELGDSALYLCASSARDSSYEQYFGPGTRLTVT.

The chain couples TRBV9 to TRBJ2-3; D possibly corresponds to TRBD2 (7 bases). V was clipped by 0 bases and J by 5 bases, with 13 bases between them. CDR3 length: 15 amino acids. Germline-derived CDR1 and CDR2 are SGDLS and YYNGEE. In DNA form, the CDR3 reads TGTGCCAGCAGCGTAGTGGGGGGGGCTAAAGATACGCAGTATTTT. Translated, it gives CASSVVGGAKDTQYF.

Here the CDR3 DNA reads TGTGCCAGCAGCCCTCGACTAGCGGGGGAAAGCACAGATACGCAGTATTTT. Translating gives CASSPRLAGESTDTQYF. V gene TRBV11-3 combines with J gene TRBJ2-3, with 12 bases that match TRBD2. There are 17 residues in the CDR3. With V trimmed by 5 bases and J by 0 bases, 6 bases remained unmatched. Per the germline V gene, CDR1 is SGHNT and CDR2 is YENEEA.

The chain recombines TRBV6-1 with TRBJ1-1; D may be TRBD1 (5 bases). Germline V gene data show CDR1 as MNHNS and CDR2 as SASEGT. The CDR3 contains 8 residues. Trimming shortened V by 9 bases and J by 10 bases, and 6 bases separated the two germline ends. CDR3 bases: TGTGCCAGTGGGGCAGCTTTCTTT. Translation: CASGAAFF.

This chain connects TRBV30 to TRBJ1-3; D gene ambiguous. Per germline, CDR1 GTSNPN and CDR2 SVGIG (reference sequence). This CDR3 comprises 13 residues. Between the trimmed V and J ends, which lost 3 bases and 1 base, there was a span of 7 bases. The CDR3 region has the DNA TGTGCCTGGAGCGGAGGGTCTGGAAACACCATATATTTT. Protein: CAWSGGSGNTIYF. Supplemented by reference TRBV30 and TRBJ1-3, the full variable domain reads SQTIHQWPATLVQPVGSPLSLECTVEGTSNPNLYWYRQAAGRGLQLLFYSVGIGQISSEVPQNLSASRPQDRQFILSSKKLLLSDSGFYLCAWSGGSGNTIYFGEGSWLTVV.

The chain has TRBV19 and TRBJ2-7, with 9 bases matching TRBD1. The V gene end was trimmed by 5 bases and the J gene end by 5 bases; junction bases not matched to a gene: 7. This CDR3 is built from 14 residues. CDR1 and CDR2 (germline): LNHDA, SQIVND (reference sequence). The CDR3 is CASSPGQGRDEQYF. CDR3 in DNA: TGTGCCAGTAGTCCGGGACAGGGCCGGGACGAGCAGTACTTC.

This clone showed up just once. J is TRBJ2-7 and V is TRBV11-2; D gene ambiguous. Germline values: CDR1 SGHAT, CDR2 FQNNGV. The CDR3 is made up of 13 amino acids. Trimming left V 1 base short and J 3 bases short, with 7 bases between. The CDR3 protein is CASSLGRVYEQYF. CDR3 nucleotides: TGTGCCAGCAGCTTAGGACGGGTCTACGAGCAGTACTTC.

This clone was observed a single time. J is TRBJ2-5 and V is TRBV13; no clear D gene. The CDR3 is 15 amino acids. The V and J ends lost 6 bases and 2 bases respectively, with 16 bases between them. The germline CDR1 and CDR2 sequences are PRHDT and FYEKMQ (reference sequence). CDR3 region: CASSSTLSGQETQYF. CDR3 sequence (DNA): TGTGCCAGCAGTTCGACATTAAGTGGACAAGAGACCCAGTACTTC. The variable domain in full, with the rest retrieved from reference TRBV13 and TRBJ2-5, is AAGVIQSPRHLIKEKRETATLKCYPIPRHDTVYWYQQGPGQDPQFLISFYEKMQSDKGSIPDRFSAQQFSDYHSELNMSSLELGDSALYFCASSSTLSGQETQYFGPGTRLLVL.

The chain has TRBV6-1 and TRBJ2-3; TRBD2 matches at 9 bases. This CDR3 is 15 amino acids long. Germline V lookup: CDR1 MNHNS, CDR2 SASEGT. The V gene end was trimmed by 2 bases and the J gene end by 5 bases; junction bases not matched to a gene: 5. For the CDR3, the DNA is TGTGCCAGCAGTGAAACGGCTAGCGGGGTAGATACGCAGTATTTT. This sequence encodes CASSETASGVDTQYF.

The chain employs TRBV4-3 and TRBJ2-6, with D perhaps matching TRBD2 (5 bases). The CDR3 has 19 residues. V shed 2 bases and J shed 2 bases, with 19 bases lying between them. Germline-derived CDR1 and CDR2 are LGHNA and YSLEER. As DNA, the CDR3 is TGCGCCAGCAGCCAACTAGGCCGAGGGCCAGAGACTGGGGCCAACGTCCTGACTTTC. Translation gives CASSQLGRGPETGANVLTF.

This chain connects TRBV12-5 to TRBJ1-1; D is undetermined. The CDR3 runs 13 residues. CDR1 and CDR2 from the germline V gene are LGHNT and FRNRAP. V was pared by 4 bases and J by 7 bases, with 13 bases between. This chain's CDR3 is CASGSLSSLEAFF. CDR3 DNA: TGTGCTAGTGGTTCTTTGTCCTCCCTTGAAGCTTTCTTT.

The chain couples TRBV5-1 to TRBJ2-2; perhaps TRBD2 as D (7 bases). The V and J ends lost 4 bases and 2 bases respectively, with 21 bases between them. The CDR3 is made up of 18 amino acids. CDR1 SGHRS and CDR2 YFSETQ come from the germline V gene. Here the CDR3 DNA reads TGCGCCAGCAGCCGAACACTAGCTGCGGGGGCTAACACCGGGGAGCTGTTTTTT. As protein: CASSRTLAAGANTGELFF.

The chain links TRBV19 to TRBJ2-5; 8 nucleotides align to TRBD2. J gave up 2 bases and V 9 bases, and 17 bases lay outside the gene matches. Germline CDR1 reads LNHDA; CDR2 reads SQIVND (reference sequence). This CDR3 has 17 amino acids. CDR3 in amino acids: CASSNGVAGPSQETQYF. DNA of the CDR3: TGTGCCAGCTCAAACGGGGTAGCGGGACCCTCTCAAGAGACCCAGTACTTC. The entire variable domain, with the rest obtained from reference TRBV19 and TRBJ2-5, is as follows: DGGITQSPKYLFRKEGQNVTLSCEQNLNHDAMYWYRQDPGQGLRLIYYSQIVNDFQKGDIAEGYSVSREKKESFPLTVTSAQKNPTAFYLCASSNGVAGPSQETQYFGPGTRLLVL.

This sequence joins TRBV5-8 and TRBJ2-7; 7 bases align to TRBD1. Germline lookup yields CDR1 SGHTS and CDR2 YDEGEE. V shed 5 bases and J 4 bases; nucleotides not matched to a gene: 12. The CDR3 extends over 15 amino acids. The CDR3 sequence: CASREPDRVNYEQYF. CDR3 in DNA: TGTGCCAGCAGAGAACCAGACAGGGTTAATTACGAGCAGTACTTC.

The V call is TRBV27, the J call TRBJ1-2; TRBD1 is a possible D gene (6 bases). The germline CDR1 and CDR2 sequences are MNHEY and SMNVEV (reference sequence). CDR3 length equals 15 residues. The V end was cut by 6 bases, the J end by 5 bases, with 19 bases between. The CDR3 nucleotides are TGTGCCAGCAGCCATTACAGGGACCAGGATTATGGCTACACCTTC. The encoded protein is CASSHYRDQDYGYTF.

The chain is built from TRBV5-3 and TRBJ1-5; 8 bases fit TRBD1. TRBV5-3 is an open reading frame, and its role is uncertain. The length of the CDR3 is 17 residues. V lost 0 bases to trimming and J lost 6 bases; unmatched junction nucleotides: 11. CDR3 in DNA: TGTGCCAGAAGCTTGGGGCAGGGGGCGCGTAGTGTTCAGCCCCAGCATTTT. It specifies CARSLGQGARSVQPQHF.

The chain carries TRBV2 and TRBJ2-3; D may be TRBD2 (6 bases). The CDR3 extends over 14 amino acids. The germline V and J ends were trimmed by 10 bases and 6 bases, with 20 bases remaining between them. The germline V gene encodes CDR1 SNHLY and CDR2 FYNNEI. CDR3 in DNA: TGTGCCATCTCGCGGCCTCACAGCGGGGATACGCAGTATTTT. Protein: CAISRPHSGDTQYF. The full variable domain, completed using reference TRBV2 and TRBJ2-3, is EPEVTQTPSHQVTQMGQEVILRCVPISNHLYFYWYRQILGQKVEFLVSFYNNEISEKSEIFDDQFSVERPDGSNFTLKIRSTKLEDSAMYFCAISRPHSGDTQYFGPGTRLTVL.

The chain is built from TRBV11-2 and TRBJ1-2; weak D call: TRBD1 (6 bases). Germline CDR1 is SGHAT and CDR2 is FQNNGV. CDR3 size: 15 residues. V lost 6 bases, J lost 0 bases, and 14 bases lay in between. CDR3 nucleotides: TGTGCCAGCAGAACTGGGGGCGACCCTAACTATGGCTACACCTTC. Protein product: CASRTGGDPNYGYTF.

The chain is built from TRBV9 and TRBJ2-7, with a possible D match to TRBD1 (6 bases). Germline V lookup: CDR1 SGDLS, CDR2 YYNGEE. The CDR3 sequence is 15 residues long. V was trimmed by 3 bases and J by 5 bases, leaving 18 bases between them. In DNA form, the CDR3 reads TGTGCCAGCAGCGAAAAGGGGACAACCTCAAACGAGCAGTACTTC. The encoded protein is CASSEKGTTSNEQYF. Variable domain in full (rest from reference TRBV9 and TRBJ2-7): DSGVTQTPKHLITATGQRVTLRCSPRSGDLSVYWYQQSLDQGLQFLIQYYNGEERAKGNILERFSAQQFPDLHSELNLSSLELGDSALYFCASSEKGTTSNEQYFGPGTRLTVT.

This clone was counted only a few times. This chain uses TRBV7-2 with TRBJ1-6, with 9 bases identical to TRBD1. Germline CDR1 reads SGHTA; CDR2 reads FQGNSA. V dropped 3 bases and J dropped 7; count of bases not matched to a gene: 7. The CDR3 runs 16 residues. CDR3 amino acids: CASSLASGTGNSPLHF. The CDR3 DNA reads TGTGCCAGCAGCTTGGCCTCCGGGACAGGGAATTCACCCCTCCACTTT.

CDR3 amino acids: CAISEQGLSEAFF. DNA for the CDR3: TGTGCCATCAGTGAACAGGGGCTCTCTGAAGCTTTCTTT. This chain links TRBV10-3 with TRBJ1-1; the match to TRBD1 covers 7 bases. This CDR3 region has 13 residues. Trimming cost V 3 bases and J 6 bases; bases outside gene matches: 4. From germline, CDR1 is ENHRY and CDR2 SYGVKD.

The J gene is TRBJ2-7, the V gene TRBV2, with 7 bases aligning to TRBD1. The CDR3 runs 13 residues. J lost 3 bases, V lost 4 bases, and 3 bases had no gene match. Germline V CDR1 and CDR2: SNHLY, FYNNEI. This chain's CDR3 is CASSVTGDYEQYF. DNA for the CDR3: TGTGCCAGCAGTGTAACAGGGGACTACGAGCAGTACTTC.

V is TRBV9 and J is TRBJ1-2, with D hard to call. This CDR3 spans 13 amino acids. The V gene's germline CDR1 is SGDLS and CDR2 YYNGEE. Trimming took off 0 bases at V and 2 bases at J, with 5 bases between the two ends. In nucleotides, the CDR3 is TGTGCCAGCAGCGTAGACAGAAACTATGGCTACACCTTC. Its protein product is CASSVDRNYGYTF.

The CDR3 sequence is CASSGTGSSYNEQFF. The CDR3 DNA sequence: TGTGCCAGCAGCGGTACAGGGAGCTCCTACAATGAGCAGTTCTTC. This chain joins TRBV7-9 and TRBJ2-1; D perhaps matches TRBD1 (6 bases). The germline CDR1 and CDR2 sequences are SEHNR and FQNEAQ (reference sequence). CDR3 length: 15 residues. Between the trimmed V and J ends, which lost 5 bases and 0 bases, there was a span of 11 bases.

The CDR3 region is CASRPRDSDRDEKLFF. The DNA for the CDR3 is TGTGCCAGCCGCCCCAGGGACAGCGATAGGGACGAAAAACTGTTTTTT. The rearrangement joins TRBV25-1 to TRBJ1-4; the match to TRBD1 covers 7 bases. V dropped 8 bases and J dropped 8; count of bases not matched to a gene: 17. Germline lookup yields CDR1 MGHDK and CDR2 SYGVNS. This CDR3 region has 16 residues.

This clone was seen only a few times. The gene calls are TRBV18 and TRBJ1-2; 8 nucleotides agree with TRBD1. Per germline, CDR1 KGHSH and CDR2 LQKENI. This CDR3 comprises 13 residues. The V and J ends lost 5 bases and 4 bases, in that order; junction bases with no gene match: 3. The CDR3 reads CASSEGQAYGYTF. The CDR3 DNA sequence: TGTGCCAGCTCAGAGGGACAGGCCTATGGCTACACCTTC.

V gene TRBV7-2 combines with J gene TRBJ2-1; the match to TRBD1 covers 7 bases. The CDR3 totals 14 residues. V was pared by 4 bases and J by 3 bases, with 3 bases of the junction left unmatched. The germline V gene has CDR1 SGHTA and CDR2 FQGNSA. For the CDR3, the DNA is TGTGCCAGCAGCTCCGGGGACAGCTACAATGAGCAGTTCTTC. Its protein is CASSSGDSYNEQFF.

CDR3 DNA sequence: TGTGCCAGCAGTCCCGGGACAAGTATCTACGAGCAGTACTTC. This encodes CASSPGTSIYEQYF. V gene TRBV2 combines with J gene TRBJ2-7, with a weak D call TRBD1 (6 bases). Per the germline V gene, CDR1 is SNHLY and CDR2 is FYNNEI. The CDR3 has 14 residues. The germline V and J ends were trimmed by 5 bases and 3 bases, with 14 bases remaining between them.